This is a list of T cell receptor beta chains from one sample in a study of long-term antiretroviral therapy in people with HIV. TCRdb's copy holds only in-frame clones and misses some; the assay was immunoSEQ multiplex PCR. The sample has over 30,000 clones; more than 60% are singletons. Sequenced here: unsorted PBMCs, sampled 3.1 years after starting antiretroviral therapy. The receptors derive from a woman in her 50s with HIV. Both conserved end residues are part of each CDR3. D genes are given only for firm matches. Not all rows give a size; the values are once, few, many and, for expanded clones, a class.

V: TRBV30
D: TRBD2
J: TRBJ2-1
size: -
DNA: TGTGCATATAGCGGGGGGGCCGGTAGTGATGAGCAGTTCTTC
CDR3: CAYSGGAGSDEQFF

V: TRBV4-2
D: -
J: TRBJ2-1
size: -
DNA: TGTGCCAGCAGCCAACAAAACGGGGGTCTCTATGAGCAGTTCTTC
CDR3: CASSQQNGGLYEQFF

V: TRBV5-1
D: -
J: TRBJ1-1
size: -
DNA: TGCGCCAGCAGCCTGACCTTTGGGGTCACTGAAGCTTTCTTT
CDR3: CASSLTFGVTEAFF

V: TRBV5-8
D: -
J: TRBJ1-5
size: once
DNA: TGTGCCAGCAGGGTCGGGTCCGAAGGGGGAAGCAATCAGCCCCAGCATTTT
CDR3: CASRVGSEGGSNQPQHF

V: TRBV27
D: -
J: TRBJ2-1
size: -
DNA: TGTGCCAGCATCAAGATGAATGAGCAGTTCTTC
CDR3: CASIKMNEQFF

V: TRBV4-1
D: TRBD2
J: TRBJ2-5
size: -
DNA: TGCGCCAGCAGCCAAGATCGGGCTAGCGGGAACCAAGAGACCCAGTACTTC
CDR3: CASSQDRASGNQETQYF

V: TRBV18
D: TRBD1
J: TRBJ1-3
size: -
DNA: TGTGCCAGCTCATGGGACAGGGGGCTTGGAAACACCATATATTTT
CDR3: CASSWDRGLGNTIYF

V: TRBV18
D: TRBD2
J: TRBJ2-1
size: -
DNA: TGTGCCAGCTCACTTCACGGCGGAGCGGGGGGGCGGAATGAGCAGTTCTTC
CDR3: CASSLHGGAGGRNEQFF

V: TRBV7-8
D: -
J: TRBJ2-2
size: -
DNA: TGTGCCAGCAGCTTATCGGGTCTCGGGGAGCTGTTTTTT
CDR3: CASSLSGLGELFF

V: TRBV5-1
D: -
J: TRBJ2-3
size: once
DNA: TGCGCCAGCAGGGGTAGCGGAACTAGCACAGATACGCAGTATTTT
CDR3: CASRGSGTSTDTQYF

V: TRBV30
D: TRBD2
J: TRBJ2-5
size: -
DNA: TGTGCCTGGAGTACGCGGGGGGTCCAAGAGACCCAGTACTTC
CDR3: CAWSTRGVQETQYF

V: TRBV5-4
D: -
J: TRBJ2-1
size: -
DNA: TGTGCCAGCAGCTTCAGGGATCAGCTACACAATGAGCAGTTCTTC
CDR3: CASSFRDQLHNEQFF

V: TRBV30
D: -
J: TRBJ2-5
size: -
DNA: TGTGCCTGGAGTGTACGTGGGTGGGTCCAAGAGACCCAGTACTTC
CDR3: CAWSVRGWVQETQYF

V: TRBV7-9
D: TRBD1
J: TRBJ2-1
size: -
DNA: TGTGCCAGCAGCCCCGGGACAGGGAATCCCACTGAGCAGTTCTTC
CDR3: CASSPGTGNPTEQFF

V: TRBV7-3
D: TRBD1
J: TRBJ1-5
size: -
DNA: TGTGCCAGCAGCTTAAGCCCCCCGACAGGGTATAGCAATCAGCCCCAGCATTTT
CDR3: CASSLSPPTGYSNQPQHF

V: TRBV29-1
D: -
J: TRBJ1-3
size: -
DNA: TGCAGCGTTTCTACGGCCTCTGGAAACACCATATATTTT
CDR3: CSVSTASGNTIYF

V: TRBV12-5
D: TRBD2
J: TRBJ2-1
size: -
DNA: TGTGCTAGTGGTTCGCTTGGACTAGCGGGGGGCAAATACTACAATGAGCAGTTCTTC
CDR3: CASGSLGLAGGKYYNEQFF

V: TRBV29-1
D: -
J: TRBJ1-2
size: -
DNA: TGCAGCGTTGAACCCCGAGACATGAACTATGGCTACACCTTC
CDR3: CSVEPRDMNYGYTF

V: TRBV5-1
D: -
J: TRBJ1-4
size: -
DNA: TGCGCCAGCAGCTTGCAGGACAGTTCGAGTGAAAAACTGTTTTTT
CDR3: CASSLQDSSSEKLFF

V: TRBV19
D: -
J: TRBJ1-6
size: -
DNA: TGTGCCAGTAGTATAGGGGTCGGGGACAACTCACCCCTCCACTTT
CDR3: CASSIGVGDNSPLHF

V: TRBV30
D: -
J: TRBJ1-2
size: few
DNA: TGTGCCTGGAGCGACAGGAACTATGGCTACACCTTC
CDR3: CAWSDRNYGYTF

V: TRBV5-4
D: TRBD2
J: TRBJ2-3
size: -
DNA: TGTGCCAGCAGCTTGGCTAGCGGGGGGGGCACAGATACGCAGTATTTT
CDR3: CASSLASGGGTDTQYF

V: TRBV6-6
D: -
J: TRBJ1-2
size: -
DNA: TGTGCCAGCAGTCCTGTTAGCTATGGCTACACCTTC
CDR3: CASSPVSYGYTF

V: TRBV7-3
D: TRBD1
J: TRBJ2-3
size: once
DNA: TGTGCCAGCAGCTTCACAGGGGGCATTTTAGATACGCAGTATTTT
CDR3: CASSFTGGILDTQYF

V: TRBV2
D: -
J: TRBJ1-2
size: -
DNA: TGTGCCAGCAGTGAAAGTAGGTCCTCCTATGGCTACACCTTC
CDR3: CASSESRSSYGYTF

V: TRBV9
D: -
J: TRBJ1-1
size: -
DNA: TGTGCCAGCAGCGTAGTTTCAAGGGACACTGAAGCTTTCTTT
CDR3: CASSVVSRDTEAFF

V: TRBV6-5
D: -
J: TRBJ2-1
size: -
DNA: TGTGCCAGCAGCCTACGGGGGATCTCCTACAATGAGCAGTTCTTC
CDR3: CASSLRGISYNEQFF

V: TRBV5-4
D: -
J: TRBJ2-3
size: -
DNA: TGTGCCAGCAGTTCTAACGGGGGCGGAGGCACAGATACGCAGTATTTT
CDR3: CASSSNGGGGTDTQYF

V: TRBV30
D: TRBD1
J: TRBJ1-1
size: -
DNA: TGTGCCTGGAGTGGAACAGGGGCGGCTGAAGCTTTCTTT
CDR3: CAWSGTGAAEAFF

V: TRBV4-1
D: TRBD1
J: TRBJ2-1
size: -
DNA: TGCGCCAGCAGCCAAGCCGACAGGGGGCCTTATGAGCAGTTCTTC
CDR3: CASSQADRGPYEQFF

V: TRBV2
D: -
J: TRBJ1-4
size: few
DNA: TGTGCCAACAGACAGCCGCCTAATGAAAAACTGTTTTTT
CDR3: CANRQPPNEKLFF

V: TRBV10-3
D: TRBD1
J: TRBJ2-2
size: -
DNA: TGTGCCATCAGTGAGTCGCAGACAGGGTGGACCGGGGAGCTGTTTTTT
CDR3: CAISESQTGWTGELFF

V: TRBV4-1
D: -
J: TRBJ1-3
size: -
DNA: TGCGCCAGCAGCCAAGAACCAGACCTTTCTGGAAACACCATATATTTT
CDR3: CASSQEPDLSGNTIYF

V: TRBV5-1
D: -
J: TRBJ2-5
size: -
DNA: TGCGCCAGCAGCCGTGAATCCCGGGGCGCGGCCGAGACCCAGTACTTC
CDR3: CASSRESRGAAETQYF

V: TRBV12-5
D: -
J: TRBJ1-2
size: once
DNA: TGTGCTAGTGGTTTGTGGGACGTCCATGGCTACACCTTC
CDR3: CASGLWDVHGYTF

V: TRBV7-8
D: -
J: TRBJ2-3
size: -
DNA: TGTGCCAGCAGCTGGATCGAAGGGGGGCCCACAGATACGCAGTATTTT
CDR3: CASSWIEGGPTDTQYF

V: TRBV11-2
D: -
J: TRBJ2-1
size: -
DNA: TGTGCCAGCAGCCCTAGTCTCATAGTCTCCTACAATGAGCAGTTCTTC
CDR3: CASSPSLIVSYNEQFF

V: TRBV4-1
D: TRBD1
J: TRBJ2-7
size: -
DNA: TGCGCCAGCAGCCAAGTACAGGGGGCGTACGAGCAGTACTTC
CDR3: CASSQVQGAYEQYF

V: TRBV6-5
D: -
J: TRBJ2-2
size: -
DNA: TGTGCCGGCAGCGCCCTAAGCGCCGGGGAGCTGTTTTTT
CDR3: CAGSALSAGELFF

V: TRBV7-3
D: -
J: TRBJ2-2
size: -
DNA: TGTGCCAGCAGCCCGAGCCGGGACGGTAACACCGGGGAGCTGTTTTTT
CDR3: CASSPSRDGNTGELFF

V: TRBV4-1
D: TRBD2
J: TRBJ2-1
size: once
DNA: TGCGCCAGCAGCCGCCGAACTAGCGGGGCCGACAATGAGCAGTTCTTC
CDR3: CASSRRTSGADNEQFF

V: TRBV5-5
D: -
J: TRBJ2-2
size: -
DNA: TGTGCCAGCAGCTTGGGGGCCGGGACCGGGGAGCTGTTTTTT
CDR3: CASSLGAGTGELFF

V: TRBV7-9
D: TRBD1
J: TRBJ2-5
size: -
DNA: TGTGCCAGCAGCCCAAGGACAGGGAGGCGAGAGACCCAGTACTTC
CDR3: CASSPRTGRRETQYF

V: TRBV12-5
D: TRBD1
J: TRBJ1-4
size: -
DNA: TGTGCTAGTGGTTTGGTACTTAGTAAGGGGGCGGCTAATGAAAAACTGTTTTTT
CDR3: CASGLVLSKGAANEKLFF

V: TRBV5-4
D: -
J: TRBJ1-2
size: few
DNA: TGTGCCAGCAGCTTGGCGGGCTGGAGCTATGGCTACACCTTC
CDR3: CASSLAGWSYGYTF

V: TRBV23-1
D: TRBD1
J: TRBJ1-5
size: -
DNA: TGCGCCAGCAGTCAATCTCGAAACAGGGGCGGAAGCAATCAGCCCCAGCATTTT
CDR3: CASSQSRNRGGSNQPQHF

V: TRBV7-2
D: TRBD2
J: TRBJ2-3
size: -
DNA: TGTGCCAGCAACAACGGGGGACTAGCGGTGACAGATACGCAGTATTTT
CDR3: CASNNGGLAVTDTQYF

V: TRBV5-1
D: -
J: TRBJ1-1
size: -
DNA: TGCGCCAGCAGCTTGCGCGCGCAGAATGAAGCTTTCTTT
CDR3: CASSLRAQNEAFF

V: TRBV7-3
D: -
J: TRBJ2-2
size: -
DNA: TGTGCCAGTACCAACACCGGGGAGCTGTTTTTT
CDR3: CASTNTGELFF

V: TRBV6-5
D: TRBD1
J: TRBJ1-2
size: -
DNA: TGTGCCAGCAGTTTTGACAGGGGTAGTGGCTACACCTTC
CDR3: CASSFDRGSGYTF

V: TRBV7-9
D: -
J: TRBJ2-5
size: -
DNA: TGTGCCAGCAGCTTAGCTGGTTCGGAGACCCAGTACTTC
CDR3: CASSLAGSETQYF

V: TRBV30
D: TRBD1
J: TRBJ1-1
size: -
DNA: TGTGCCTGGAGCAGACTCCACAGGGGTGACCCCTCCACTGAAGCTTTCTTT
CDR3: CAWSRLHRGDPSTEAFF

V: TRBV4-1
D: -
J: TRBJ1-5
size: -
DNA: TGCGCCAGCAGCCAAGCTGAGGCAGGGTATAGCAATCAGCCCCAGCATTTT
CDR3: CASSQAEAGYSNQPQHF

V: TRBV30
D: -
J: TRBJ2-1
size: once
DNA: TGTGCCTGGAGTGCCCCAGGGGGGCCATACAATGAGCAGTTCTTC
CDR3: CAWSAPGGPYNEQFF

V: TRBV19
D: -
J: TRBJ1-3
size: -
DNA: TGTGCCAGCAGGGAGGGGGGAAACACCATATATTTT
CDR3: CASREGGNTIYF

V: TRBV28
D: -
J: TRBJ2-3
size: -
DNA: TGTGCCAGCAGTTCGGATATAGCGGGGACAGGGAATACGCAGTATTTT
CDR3: CASSSDIAGTGNTQYF

V: TRBV5-1
D: TRBD2
J: TRBJ2-5
size: -
DNA: TGCGCCAGCAGCTTGGCTGGGACTAGCGGGGAGACCCAGTACTTC
CDR3: CASSLAGTSGETQYF